These 14 T cell receptor beta chains were all obtained from the same sample, sequenced in a study of blood T cell repertoires in COVID-19. Clones were read by immunoSEQ multiplex PCR, and TCRdb kept only the in-frame ones, dropping some. The table lists over 130,000 clones, around 85% of them singletons, with 2.5% to 4% in the top ten. The sample consisted of peripheral blood. All receptors come from a man in his 70s with acute or convalescent COVID-19.

The V and J genes are TRBV24-1 and TRBJ2-2, with 8 positions matching TRBD1. The ends lost 5 bases at V and 3 bases at J; junction bases unmatched: 7. Germline values: CDR1 KGHDR, CDR2 SFDVKD. CDR3 length: 16 residues. The CDR3 here is CATSARQGIDTGELFF. CDR3 in DNA: TGTGCCACCAGTGCTCGACAGGGGATAGACACCGGGGAGCTGTTTTTT.

The chain has TRBV14 and TRBJ2-2, with TRBD2 matching over 9 bases. The CDR3 consists of 15 residues. Germline V CDR1 and CDR2: SGHDN, FVKESK. V shed 4 bases, J shed 3 bases, and the junction held 3 bases outside the gene matches. The CDR3 nucleotides are TGTGCCAGCAGCCGATTAGCGGGAGACACCGGGGAGCTGTTTTTT. Amino acids: CASSRLAGDTGELFF. The entire variable domain, with the rest obtained from reference TRBV14 and TRBJ2-2, is as follows: EAGVTQFPSHSVIEKGQTVTLRCDPISGHDNLYWYRRVMGKEIKFLLHFVKESKQDESGMPNNRFLAERTGGTYSTLKVQPAELEDSGVYFCASSRLAGDTGELFFGEGSRLTVL.

The DNA for the CDR3 is TGTGCCAGCAGTGAAAGGGGACAGGGGACAGATACGCAGTATTTT. The encoded protein is CASSERGQGTDTQYF. The chain recombines TRBV6-1 with TRBJ2-3; 10 bases agree with TRBD1. Germline loops: CDR1 MNHNS, CDR2 SASEGT. The CDR3 sequence is 15 residues long. Trimming took 2 bases from V and 3 from J; bases not matched to a gene: 2.

This chain connects TRBV3-1 (or the pseudogene TRBV3-2) to TRBJ2-7; tentatively, D is TRBD2 (5 bases). Germline V gene lookup returns CDR1 LGHDT and CDR2 YNNKEL (reference sequence). The V and J ends lost 1 base and 6 bases respectively, with 13 bases between them. The length of the CDR3 is 14 residues. DNA for the CDR3: TGTGCCAGCAGCCAAGGAGGGCTAGGTCTCGAGCAGTACTTC. This gives the protein CASSQGGLGLEQYF.

V is TRBV5-1 and J is TRBJ1-6, with TRBD1 matching 9 bases. CDR3 length: 16 residues. Germline V gives CDR1 SGHRS, CDR2 YFSETQ. The ends lost 4 bases at V and 6 bases at J; junction bases unmatched: 8. The CDR3 protein is CASSPGQGSVNSPLHF. Here the CDR3 DNA reads TGCGCCAGCAGCCCCGGACAGGGGTCGGTTAATTCACCCCTCCACTTT.

V and J are TRBV4-3 and TRBJ1-2; TRBD1 aligns across 7 bases. The CDR3 extends over 15 amino acids. V shed 1 base, J shed 0 bases, and the junction held 2 bases outside the gene matches. Germline values: CDR1 LGHNA, CDR2 YSLEER. Here the CDR3 DNA reads TGCGCCAGCAGCCAAGCGACAGGGTCTAACTATGGCTACACCTTC. Translation gives CASSQATGSNYGYTF.

This chain links TRBV9 with TRBJ2-1, with D possibly being TRBD1 (7 bases). Germline V CDR1 and CDR2: SGDLS, YYNGEE. CDR3 size: 15 residues. V was cut by 0 bases and J by 6 bases, with 13 bases left in between. CDR3 residues: CASSVGGRGVNEQFF. In nucleotides, the CDR3 is TGTGCCAGCAGCGTAGGAGGCAGGGGGGTCAATGAGCAGTTCTTC.

The chain links TRBV15 to TRBJ2-7; the D is unclear. This CDR3 has 11 amino acids. The V gene's germline CDR1 is LNHNV and CDR2 YYDKDF (reference sequence). The V and J ends lost 8 bases and 3 bases respectively, with 8 bases between them. This chain's CDR3 is CATEDNYEQYF. The CDR3 DNA is TGTGCCACCGAAGACAACTACGAGCAGTACTTC.

The chain employs TRBV28 and TRBJ2-5; tentatively, D is TRBD1 (6 bases). V was shortened by 5 bases and J by 5 bases, with 21 bases between the two germline ends. Germline V CDR1 and CDR2: MDHEN, SYDVKM. The CDR3 is made up of 16 amino acids. Written as DNA, the CDR3 is TGTGCCAGCAGTCCCGGGACAAGGCACAATGAGGAGACCCAGTACTTC. Its protein product is CASSPGTRHNEETQYF.

This clone was picked up one time. The chain employs TRBV7-2 and TRBJ1-3, with no clear D. Germline assignment: CDR1 SGHTA and CDR2 FQGNSA. The CDR3 spans 16 residues. V was pared by 6 bases and J by 4 bases, with 19 bases between. CDR3 in amino acids: CASSVVPEATGNTIYF. CDR3 coding DNA: TGTGCCAGCAGTGTTGTGCCGGAGGCTACGGGAAACACCATATATTTT. Full variable domain (missing parts from reference TRBV7-2 and TRBJ1-3): GAGVSQSPSNKVTEKGKDVELRCDPISGHTALYWYRQSLGQGLEFLIYFQGNSAPDKSGLPSDRFSAERTGGSVSTLTIQRTQQEDSAVYLCASSVVPEATGNTIYFGEGSWLTVV.

The genes are TRBV7-2 and TRBJ1-2; 12 positions match TRBD1. This CDR3 region has 14 residues. With V trimmed by 3 bases and J by 8 bases, 4 bases remained unmatched. In germline, CDR1 is SGHTA, CDR2 FQGNSA. The CDR3 spells CASSFGTGGAGYTF. The CDR3 DNA sequence: TGTGCCAGCAGCTTTGGGACAGGGGGCGCGGGCTACACCTTC.

This chain uses TRBV6-6 with TRBJ2-3; 7 bases fit TRBD1. Germline loops: CDR1 MNHNY, CDR2 SVGAGI (reference sequence). V trimming: 5 bases; J trimming: 4 bases; junction bases outside the gene matches: 9. The CDR3 is 15 amino acids. CDR3 residues: CASSDRVLGADTQYF. Here the CDR3 DNA reads TGTGCCAGCAGTGACAGGGTTTTGGGGGCAGATACGCAGTATTTT.

J is TRBJ2-7 and V is TRBV28, with TRBD2 matching over 12 bases. The trim removed 2 bases at V and 2 bases at J, leaving 7 bases unmatched. Germline V gene data show CDR1 as MDHEN and CDR2 as SYDVKM. This CDR3 has 17 residues. CDR3 sequence: CASSLLRTSGNTYEQYF. The CDR3 coding sequence is TGTGCCAGCAGTTTACTCCGGACTAGCGGGAATACCTACGAGCAGTACTTC. Complete variable domain (other parts from reference TRBV28 and TRBJ2-7): DVKVTQSSRYLVKRTGEKVFLECVQDMDHENMFWYRQDPGLGLRLIYFSYDVKMKEKGDIPEGYSVSREKKERFSLILESASTNQTSMYLCASSLLRTSGNTYEQYFGPGTRLTVT.

The chain joins TRBV6-5 to TRBJ1-2, with D possibly matching TRBD1 (6 bases). The CDR3 spans 12 residues. Between the trimmed V and J ends, which lost 0 bases and 10 bases, there was a span of 9 bases. Per the germline V gene, CDR1 is MNHEY and CDR2 is SVGAGI. DNA of the CDR3: TGTGCCAGCAGTTACTCGGGACATGCCTACACCTTC. It is translated as CASSYSGHAYTF.